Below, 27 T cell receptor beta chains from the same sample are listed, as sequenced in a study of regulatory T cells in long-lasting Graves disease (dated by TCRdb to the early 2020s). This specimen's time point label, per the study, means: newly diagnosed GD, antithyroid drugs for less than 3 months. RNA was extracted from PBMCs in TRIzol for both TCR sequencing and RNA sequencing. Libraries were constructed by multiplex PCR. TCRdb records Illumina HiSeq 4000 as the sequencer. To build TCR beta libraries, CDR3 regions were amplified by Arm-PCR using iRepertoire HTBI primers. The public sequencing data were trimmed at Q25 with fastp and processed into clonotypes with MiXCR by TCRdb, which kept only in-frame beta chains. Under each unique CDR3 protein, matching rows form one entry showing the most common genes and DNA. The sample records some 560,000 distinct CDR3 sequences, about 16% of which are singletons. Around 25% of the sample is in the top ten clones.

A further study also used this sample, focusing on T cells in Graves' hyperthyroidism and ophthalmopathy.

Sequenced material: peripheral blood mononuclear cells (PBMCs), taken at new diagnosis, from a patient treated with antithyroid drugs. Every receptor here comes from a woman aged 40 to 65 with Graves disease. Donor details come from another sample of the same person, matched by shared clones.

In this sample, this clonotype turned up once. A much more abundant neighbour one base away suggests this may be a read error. The CDR3 bases are TGTGCCAGCAGGGAGCCGGGGCAATCTAATGAAGAACTGTTTTTT. Translation gives CASREPGQSNEELFF. The chain is built from TRBV12-3 or TRBV12-4 and TRBJ1-4, with D possibly matching TRBD1 (5 bases). CDR3 size: 15 residues.

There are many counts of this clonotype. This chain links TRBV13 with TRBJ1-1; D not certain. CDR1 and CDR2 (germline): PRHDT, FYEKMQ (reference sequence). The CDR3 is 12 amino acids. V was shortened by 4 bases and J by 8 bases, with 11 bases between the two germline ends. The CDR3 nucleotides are TGTGCCAGCAGCTCCCGGAGAGGGGAAGCTTTCTTT. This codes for CASSSRRGEAFF.

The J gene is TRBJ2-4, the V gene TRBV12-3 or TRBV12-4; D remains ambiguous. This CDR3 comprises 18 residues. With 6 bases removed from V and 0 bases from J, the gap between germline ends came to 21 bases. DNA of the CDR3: TGTGCCAGCAGCCCGACCCGGAGCAACATCCTAGCCAAAAACATTCAGTACTTC. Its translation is CASSPTRSNILAKNIQYF.

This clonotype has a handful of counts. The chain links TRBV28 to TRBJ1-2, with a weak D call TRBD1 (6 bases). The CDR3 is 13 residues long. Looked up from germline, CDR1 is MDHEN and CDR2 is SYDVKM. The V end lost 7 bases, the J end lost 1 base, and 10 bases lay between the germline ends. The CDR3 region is CASKKDSNYGYTF. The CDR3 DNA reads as TGTGCCAGCAAAAAGGACAGTAACTATGGCTACACCTTC.

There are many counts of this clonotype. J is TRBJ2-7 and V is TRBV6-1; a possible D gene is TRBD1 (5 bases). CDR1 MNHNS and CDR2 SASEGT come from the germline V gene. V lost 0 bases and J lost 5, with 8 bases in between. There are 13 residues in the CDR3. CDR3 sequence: CASSEAVRDEQYF. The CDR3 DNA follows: TGTGCCAGCAGTGAAGCAGTCAGGGACGAGCAGTACTTC.

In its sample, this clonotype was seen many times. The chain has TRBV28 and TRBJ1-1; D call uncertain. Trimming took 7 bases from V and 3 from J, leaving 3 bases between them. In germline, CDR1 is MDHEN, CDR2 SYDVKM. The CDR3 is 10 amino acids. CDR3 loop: CASKDTEAFF. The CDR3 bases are TGTGCCAGCAAGGACACTGAAGCTTTCTTT. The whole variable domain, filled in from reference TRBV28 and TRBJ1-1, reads DVKVTQSSRYLVKRTGEKVFLECVQDMDHENMFWYRQDPGLGLRLIYFSYDVKMKEKGDIPEGYSVSREKKERFSLILESASTNQTSMYLCASKDTEAFFGQGTRLTVV.

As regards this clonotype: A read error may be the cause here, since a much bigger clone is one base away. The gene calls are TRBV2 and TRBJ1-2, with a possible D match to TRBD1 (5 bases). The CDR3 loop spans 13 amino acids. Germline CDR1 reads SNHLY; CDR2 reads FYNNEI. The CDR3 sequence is CVSSEGAPTGYTF. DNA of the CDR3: TGTGTCAGCAGTGAAGGGGCACCCACGGGCTACACCTTC.

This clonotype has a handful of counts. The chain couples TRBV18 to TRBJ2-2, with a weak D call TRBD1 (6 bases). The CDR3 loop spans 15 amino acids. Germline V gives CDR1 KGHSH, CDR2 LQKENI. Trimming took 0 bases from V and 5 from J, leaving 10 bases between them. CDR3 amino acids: CASSPPGQGTGELFF. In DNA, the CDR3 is TGTGCCAGCTCACCACCGGGTCAGGGGACCGGGGAGCTGTTTTTT. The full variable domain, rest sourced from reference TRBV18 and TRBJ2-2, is NAGVMQNPRHLVRRRGQEARLRCSPMKGHSHVYWYRQLPEEGLKFMVYLQKENIIDESGMPKERFSAEFPKEGPSILRIQQVVRGDSAAYFCASSPPGQGTGELFFGEGSRLTVL.

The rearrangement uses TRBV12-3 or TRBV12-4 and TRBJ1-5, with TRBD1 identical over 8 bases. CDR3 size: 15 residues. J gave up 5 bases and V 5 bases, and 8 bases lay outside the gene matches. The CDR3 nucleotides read TGTGCCAGCAGTCTGGACAGGGCGCTGGATCAGCCCCAGCATTTT. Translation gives CASSLDRALDQPQHF.

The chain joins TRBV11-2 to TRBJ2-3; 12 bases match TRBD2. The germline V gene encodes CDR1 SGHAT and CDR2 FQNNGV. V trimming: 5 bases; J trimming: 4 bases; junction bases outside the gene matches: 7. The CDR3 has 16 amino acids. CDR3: CASSPTSGGRADTQYF. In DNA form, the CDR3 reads TGTGCCAGCAGCCCAACTAGCGGGGGGAGGGCAGATACGCAGTATTTT.

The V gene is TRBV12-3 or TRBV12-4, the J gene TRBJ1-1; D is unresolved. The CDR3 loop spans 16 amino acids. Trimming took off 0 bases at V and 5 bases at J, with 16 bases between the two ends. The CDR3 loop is CASSLAPAGIGTEAFF. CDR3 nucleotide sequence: TGTGCCAGCAGTTTAGCGCCAGCAGGTATTGGAACTGAAGCTTTCTTT.

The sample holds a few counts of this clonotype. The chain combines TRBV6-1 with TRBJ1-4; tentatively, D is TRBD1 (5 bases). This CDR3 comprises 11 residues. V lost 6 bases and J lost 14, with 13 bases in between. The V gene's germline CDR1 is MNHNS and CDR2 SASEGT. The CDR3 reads CASRGEILLFF. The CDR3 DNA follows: TGTGCCAGCAGGGGGGAGATACTCCTGTTTTTT.

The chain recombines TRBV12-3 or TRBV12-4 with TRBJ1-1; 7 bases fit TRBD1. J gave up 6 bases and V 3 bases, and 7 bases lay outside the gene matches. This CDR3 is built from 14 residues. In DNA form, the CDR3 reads TGTGCCAGCAGTTTTAGGACAGGACCAGCTGAAGCTTTCTTT. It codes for CASSFRTGPAEAFF.

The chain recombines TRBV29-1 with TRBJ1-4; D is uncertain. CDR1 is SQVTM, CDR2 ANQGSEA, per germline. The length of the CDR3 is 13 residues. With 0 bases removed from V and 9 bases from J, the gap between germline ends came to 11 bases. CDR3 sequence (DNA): TGCAGCGTTGAAGATCCCTCTTTGAAAAAACTGTTTTTT. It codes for CSVEDPSLKKLFF.

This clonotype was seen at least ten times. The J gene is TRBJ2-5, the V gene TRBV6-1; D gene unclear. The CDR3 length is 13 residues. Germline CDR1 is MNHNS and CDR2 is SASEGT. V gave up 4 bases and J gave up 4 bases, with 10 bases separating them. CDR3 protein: CASSVRDRETQYF. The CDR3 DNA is TGTGCCAGCAGTGTCCGCGACCGAGAGACCCAGTACTTC.

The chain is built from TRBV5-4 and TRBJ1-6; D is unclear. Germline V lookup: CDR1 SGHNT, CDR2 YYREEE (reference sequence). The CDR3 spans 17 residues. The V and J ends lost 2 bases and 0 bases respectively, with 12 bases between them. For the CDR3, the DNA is TGTGCCAGCAGCTTCCGATCGGCCAGCTCCTATAATTCACCCCTCCACTTT. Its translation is CASSFRSASSYNSPLHF.

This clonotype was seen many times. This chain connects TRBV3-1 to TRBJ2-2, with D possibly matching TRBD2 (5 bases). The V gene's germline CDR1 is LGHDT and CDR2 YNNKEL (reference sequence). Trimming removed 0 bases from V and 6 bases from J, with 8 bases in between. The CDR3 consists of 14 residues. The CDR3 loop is CASSQEGLSGELFF. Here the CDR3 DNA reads TGTGCCAGCAGCCAAGAAGGACTTTCCGGGGAGCTGTTTTTT.

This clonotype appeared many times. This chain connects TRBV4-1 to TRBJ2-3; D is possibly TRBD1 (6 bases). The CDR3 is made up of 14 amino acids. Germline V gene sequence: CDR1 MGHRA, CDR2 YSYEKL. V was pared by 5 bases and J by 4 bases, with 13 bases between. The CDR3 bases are TGCGCCAGCAGCTTTCGACAGGCAGCAGATACGCAGTATTTT. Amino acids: CASSFRQAADTQYF.

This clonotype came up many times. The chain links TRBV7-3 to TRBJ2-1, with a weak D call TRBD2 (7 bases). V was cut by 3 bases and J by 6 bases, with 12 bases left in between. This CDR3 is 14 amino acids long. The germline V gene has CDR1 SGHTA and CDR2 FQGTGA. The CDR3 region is CASSLGGQINEQFF. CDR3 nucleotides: TGTGCCAGCAGCTTGGGGGGGCAAATCAATGAGCAGTTCTTC.

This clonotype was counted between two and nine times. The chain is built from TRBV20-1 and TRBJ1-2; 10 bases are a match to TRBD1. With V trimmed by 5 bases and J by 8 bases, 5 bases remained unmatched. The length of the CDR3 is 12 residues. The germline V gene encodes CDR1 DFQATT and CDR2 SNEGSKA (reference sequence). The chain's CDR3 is CSAPTGGYGYTF. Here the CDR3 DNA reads TGCAGTGCTCCGACAGGGGGCTACGGCTACACCTTC.

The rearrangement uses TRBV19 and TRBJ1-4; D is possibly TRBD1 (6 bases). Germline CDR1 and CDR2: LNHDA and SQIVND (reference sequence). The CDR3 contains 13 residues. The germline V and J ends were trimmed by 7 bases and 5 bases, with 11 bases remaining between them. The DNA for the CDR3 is TGTGCCAGTATAGGGGGGACAAATGAAAAACTGTTTTTT. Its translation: CASIGGTNEKLFF.

The CDR3 here is CASSIDRGRGGQPQHF. As DNA, the CDR3 is TGTGCCAGTAGTATAGACAGGGGGCGGGGTGGTCAGCCCCAGCATTTT. The gene calls are TRBV19 and TRBJ1-5; 8 nucleotides agree with TRBD1. The germline CDR1 and CDR2 sequences are LNHDA and SQIVND (reference sequence). V lost 0 bases and J lost 6; bases outside the gene matches: 7. The CDR3 totals 16 residues.

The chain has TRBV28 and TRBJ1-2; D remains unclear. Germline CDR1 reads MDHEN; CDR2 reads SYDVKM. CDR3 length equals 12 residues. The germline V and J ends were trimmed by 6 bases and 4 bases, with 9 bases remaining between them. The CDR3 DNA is TGTGCCAGCAGCCAACCCCTCTATGGCTACACCTTC. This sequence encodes CASSQPLYGYTF.

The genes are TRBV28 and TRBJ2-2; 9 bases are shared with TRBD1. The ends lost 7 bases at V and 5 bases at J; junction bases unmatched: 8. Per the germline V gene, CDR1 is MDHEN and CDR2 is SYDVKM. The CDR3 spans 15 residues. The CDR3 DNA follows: TGTGCCAGCAAAACTCATGGACAGGGGACCGGGGAGCTGTTTTTT. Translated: CASKTHGQGTGELFF.

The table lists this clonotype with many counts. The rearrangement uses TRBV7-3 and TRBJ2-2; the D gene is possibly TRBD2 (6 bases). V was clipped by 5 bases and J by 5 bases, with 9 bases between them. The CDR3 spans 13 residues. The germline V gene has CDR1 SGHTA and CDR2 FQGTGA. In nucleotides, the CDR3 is TGTGCCAGCAGCGCAGGACTAACCGGGGAGCTGTTTTTT. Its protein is CASSAGLTGELFF. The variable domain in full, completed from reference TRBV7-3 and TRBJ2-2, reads GAGVSQTPSNKVTEKGKYVELRCDPISGHTALYWYRQSLGQGPEFLIYFQGTGAADDSGLPNDRFFAVRPEGSVSTLKIQRTERGDSAVYLCASSAGLTGELFFGEGSRLTVL.

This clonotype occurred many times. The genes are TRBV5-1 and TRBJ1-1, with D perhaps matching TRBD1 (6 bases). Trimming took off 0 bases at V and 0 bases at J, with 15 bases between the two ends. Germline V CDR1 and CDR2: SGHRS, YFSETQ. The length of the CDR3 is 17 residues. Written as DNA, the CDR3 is TGCGCCAGCAGCTTGGCCGATCTGGGGGCGGTGAACACTGAAGCTTTCTTT. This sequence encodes CASSLADLGAVNTEAFF. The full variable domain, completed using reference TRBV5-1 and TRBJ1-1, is KAGVTQTPRYLIKTRGQQVTLSCSPISGHRSVSWYQQTPGQGLQFLFEYFSETQRNKGNFPGRFSGRQFSNSRSEMNVSTLELGDSALYLCASSLADLGAVNTEAFFGQGTRLTVV.

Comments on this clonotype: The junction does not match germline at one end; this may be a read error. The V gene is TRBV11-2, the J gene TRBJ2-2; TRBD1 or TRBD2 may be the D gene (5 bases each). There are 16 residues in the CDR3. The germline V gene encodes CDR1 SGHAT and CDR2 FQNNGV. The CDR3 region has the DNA TGTGCCAGCAGCTTGCGCGGTGGGGGAAACACCGGGGAGCTGGTTTTT. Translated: CASSLRGGGNTGELVF.